A single sample is the source of the 29 T cell receptor beta chains below, sequenced in a study of PD-1 blockade in classical Hodgkin lymphoma (dated by TCRdb to the early 2020s). Sample time point, as interpreted from the label and publication: cycle 4 day 1 (C4D1), after 5 to 7 weeks of nivolumab. All trial patients had relapsed after autologous stem cell transplantation, with cohorts A, B and C differing in prior brentuximab vedotin exposure. Preparation of the library involved the immunoSEQ multiplex PCR assay. As stored in TCRdb, this immuneACCESS dataset retains in-frame rearrangements with V and J assigned. A fraction of the clones does not appear; measured against another copy, unresolved V genes explain less than half of the discrepancy, and the remainder lacks a known reason. The sample has 90,000 to 110,000 clones on record, more than 70% of them singletons. Over 15% of the sample rests with the top ten.

Here the sequenced sample was peripheral blood mononuclear cells (PBMCs), taken before the fourth cycle of nivolumab. These receptors were collected from a human donor with classical Hodgkin lymphoma.

This sequence joins TRBV14 and TRBJ2-7, with D perhaps TRBD2 (6 bases). V was shortened by 0 bases and J by 0 bases, with 15 bases between the two germline ends. In germline, CDR1 is SGHDN, CDR2 FVKESK. The length of the CDR3 is 17 residues. The chain's CDR3 is CASSQDPGSFSSYEQYF. CDR3 bases: TGTGCCAGCAGCCAAGACCCCGGGAGTTTTAGCTCCTACGAGCAGTACTTC.

This clone was observed once. CDR3 bases: TGTGCCAGCAGCTTGCCCGGGACAGGGGGCCGGACCGGGGAGCTGTTTTTT. Its translation is CASSLPGTGGRTGELFF. This chain connects TRBV5-5 to TRBJ2-2, with 12 bases matching TRBD1. V shed 1 base, J shed 5 bases, and the junction held 6 bases outside the gene matches. Per germline, CDR1 SGHKS and CDR2 YYEKEE (reference sequence). The CDR3 consists of 17 residues.

The genes are TRBV6-1 and TRBJ1-1; D is perhaps TRBD1 (5 bases). Germline CDR1 MNHNS, CDR2 SASEGT. The germline V and J ends were trimmed by 8 bases and 1 base, with 17 bases remaining between them. CDR3 length: 15 residues. Here the CDR3 DNA reads TGTGCCAGCCGTTTCATAGGGGCCTCGAACACTGAAGCTTTCTTT. Its translation is CASRFIGASNTEAFF.

The V gene is TRBV2, the J gene TRBJ2-2; TRBD1 agrees at 7 bases. The CDR3 extends over 15 amino acids. J was trimmed by 1 base and V by 6 bases; bases with no gene match: 5. Germline CDR1 is SNHLY and CDR2 is FYNNEI. CDR3 in DNA: TGTGCCAGCAGGGCGGACAGGATGAACACCGGGGAGCTGTTTTTT. Its protein product is CASRADRMNTGELFF.

The V call is TRBV5-1, the J call TRBJ2-7; D remains ambiguous. The CDR3 extends over 14 amino acids. Germline V gives CDR1 SGHRS, CDR2 YFSETQ. Trimming removed 0 bases from V and 5 bases from J, with 12 bases in between. The CDR3 loop is CASSLVTQSHEQYF. The CDR3 DNA follows: TGCGCCAGCAGCTTGGTTACACAGTCCCACGAGCAGTACTTC.

The gene calls are TRBV20-1 and TRBJ2-3; D uncertain. V lost 8 bases and J lost 6, with 9 bases in between. The CDR3 loop spans 10 amino acids. Germline assignment: CDR1 DFQATT and CDR2 SNEGSKA (reference sequence). This CDR3 reads CSIQVDTQYF. In DNA form, the CDR3 reads TGCAGTATTCAGGTGGATACGCAGTATTTT.

The gene calls are TRBV28 and TRBJ2-2; TRBD1 agrees at 8 bases. There are 16 residues in the CDR3. J gave up 6 bases and V 8 bases, and 14 bases lay outside the gene matches. In germline, CDR1 is MDHEN, CDR2 SYDVKM. The CDR3 here is CASAPGQGPKAGELFF. The CDR3 DNA reads as TGTGCCAGCGCCCCCGGACAGGGACCGAAGGCCGGGGAGCTGTTTTTT. Full variable domain (remainder filled in from reference TRBV28 and TRBJ2-2): DVKVTQSSRYLVKRTGEKVFLECVQDMDHENMFWYRQDPGLGLRLIYFSYDVKMKEKGDIPEGYSVSREKKERFSLILESASTNQTSMYLCASAPGQGPKAGELFFGEGSRLTVL.

This clone turned up a few times. V and J are TRBV14 and TRBJ1-1; D is unresolved. The V gene lost 1 base and the J gene lost 1 base, with 4 bases spanning the gap. The germline V gene has CDR1 SGHDN and CDR2 FVKESK. The CDR3 runs 13 residues. The CDR3 DNA is TGTGCCAGCAGCCAAGCCAGGAACACTGAAGCTTTCTTT. Protein product: CASSQARNTEAFF.

V is TRBV5-1 and J is TRBJ1-3; 11 bases map to TRBD1. This CDR3 comprises 18 residues. The V gene end was trimmed by 0 bases and the J gene end by 4 bases; junction bases not matched to a gene: 9. Germline V CDR1 and CDR2: SGHRS, YFSETQ. Written as DNA, the CDR3 is TGCGCCAGCAGCTTGGGTGTTACGGGACAGGGGGTCGGAAACACCATATATTTT. It encodes CASSLGVTGQGVGNTIYF.

V gene TRBV28 combines with J gene TRBJ2-1; the match to TRBD2 covers 7 bases. This CDR3 is 14 amino acids long. The V gene end was trimmed by 6 bases and the J gene end by 5 bases; junction bases not matched to a gene: 7. Per the germline V gene, CDR1 is MDHEN and CDR2 is SYDVKM. The CDR3 nucleotides read TGTGCCAGCAGGAAACTAGCGCGCAACAATGAGCAGTTCTTC. It translates to CASRKLARNNEQFF.

The chain employs TRBV27 and TRBJ1-2; D is unclear. The V and J ends lost 6 bases and 5 bases respectively, with 7 bases between them. From germline, CDR1 is MNHEY and CDR2 SMNVEV (reference sequence). This CDR3 region has 11 residues. CDR3 amino acids: CASRSEYGYTF. In nucleotides, the CDR3 is TGTGCCAGCAGAAGCGAGTATGGCTACACCTTC.

This chain links TRBV4-3 with TRBJ1-2, with D perhaps matching TRBD1 (6 bases). V was pared by 0 bases and J by 5 bases, with 19 bases between. The CDR3 runs to 17 residues. Germline lookup yields CDR1 LGHNA and CDR2 YSLEER. This CDR3 reads CASSQDRRGKVLYGYTF. The DNA of the CDR3 is TGCGCCAGCAGCCAAGATCGGAGGGGGAAGGTCCTTTATGGCTACACCTTC.

The chain is built from TRBV4-3 and TRBJ2-3; D gene uncertain. V was clipped by 0 bases and J by 0 bases, with 10 bases between them. The CDR3 has 16 amino acids. CDR1 LGHNA and CDR2 YSLEER come from the germline V gene. The CDR3, as DNA: TGCGCCAGCAGCCAAGAGGCTGGCCCGAGCACAGATACGCAGTATTTT. Translated: CASSQEAGPSTDTQYF.

In this sample, this clone turned up once. The V gene is TRBV6-4, the J gene TRBJ2-1; TRBD2 aligns across 8 bases. J lost 9 bases, V lost 10 bases, and 17 bases had no gene match. Germline CDR1 is MRHNA and CDR2 is SNTAGT. The CDR3 length is 15 residues. The CDR3 nucleotides read TGTGCCATCTATATGGTAGCGGGACGCGGGCGTGAGCAGTTCTTC. This sequence encodes CAIYMVAGRGREQFF.

This chain links TRBV5-1 with TRBJ1-1; TRBD1 is a possible D gene (5 bases). This CDR3 has 14 residues. Trimming removed 1 base from V and 4 bases from J, with 11 bases in between. Germline CDR1 is SGHRS and CDR2 is YFSETQ. CDR3 residues: CASSLPGQSTEAFF. The DNA for the CDR3 is TGCGCCAGCAGCTTGCCGGGGCAGTCCACTGAAGCTTTCTTT.

The chain couples TRBV7-9 to TRBJ2-1, with D perhaps being TRBD1 or TRBD2 (5 bases each). Trimming pared 4 bases from V and 7 bases from J, leaving 17 bases between. This CDR3 has 15 amino acids. The germline V gene encodes CDR1 SEHNR and CDR2 FQNEAQ (reference sequence). CDR3 DNA: TGTGCCAGCAGCTCGGGGTGGGGGATTGGGAATGAGCAGTTCTTC. Its protein is CASSSGWGIGNEQFF.

The chain joins TRBV30 to TRBJ1-2; 10 bases match TRBD1. CDR3 size: 15 residues. The V gene's germline CDR1 is GTSNPN and CDR2 SVGIG (reference sequence). After removal of 0 bases from V and 6 bases from J, the junction contained 7 bases not matched to a gene. CDR3 bases: TGTGCCTGGAGTGTACTTCGACAGGGGGCGGATGGCTACACCTTC. This codes for CAWSVLRQGADGYTF.

This clone was counted a single time. The chain employs TRBV30 and TRBJ1-4; D unresolved. The V end lost 0 bases, the J end lost 6 bases, and 11 bases lay between the germline ends. Per germline, CDR1 GTSNPN and CDR2 SVGIG (reference sequence). This CDR3 spans 14 amino acids. The CDR3 bases are TGTGCCTGGAGTGTAGCCGGGCAGCATGAAAAACTGTTTTTT. This gives the protein CAWSVAGQHEKLFF.

The chain combines TRBV7-2 with TRBJ1-2, with D unresolved. Germline CDR1 reads SGHTA; CDR2 reads FQGNSA. This CDR3 region has 16 residues. Trimming pared 1 base from V and 0 bases from J, leaving 12 bases between. The CDR3 DNA follows: TGTGCCAGCAGCTTAGACAGCACAACTCCTAACTATGGCTACACCTTC. Its protein is CASSLDSTTPNYGYTF.

The genes are TRBV5-6 and TRBJ1-2; 12 nucleotides line up with TRBD1. CDR1 SGHDT and CDR2 YYEEEE come from the germline V gene. Losses at the gene ends were 2 bases for V and 10 bases for J; bases not matched to a gene: 9. The CDR3 has 15 amino acids. The CDR3 sequence: CASSLDVGTGGDYTF. CDR3 DNA: TGTGCCAGCAGCTTAGATGTCGGGACAGGGGGCGACTACACCTTC.

The genes are TRBV18 and TRBJ1-2, with 8 bases lining up with TRBD1. Unmatched junction bases numbered 2, after V lost 2 bases and J lost 0 bases. The germline gives CDR1 KGHSH, CDR2 LQKENI. This CDR3 is built from 15 residues. The CDR3 DNA reads TGTGCCAGCTCACCAACGGACAGGGCTAACTATGGCTACACCTTC. As protein: CASSPTDRANYGYTF.

V gene TRBV19 combines with J gene TRBJ1-3, with D unresolved. The CDR3 runs to 15 residues. V was cut by 5 bases and J by 0 bases, with 11 bases left in between. The germline gives CDR1 LNHDA, CDR2 SQIVND (reference sequence). CDR3 bases: TGTGCCAGTAGTTGGCCCGGCGTCTCTGGAAACACCATATATTTT. Residues: CASSWPGVSGNTIYF.

V and J are TRBV4-1 and TRBJ2-3, with TRBD2 matching over 9 bases. Germline V gene data show CDR1 as MGHRA and CDR2 as YSYEKL. J gave up 0 bases and V 1 base, and 5 bases lay outside the gene matches. CDR3 length: 17 residues. CDR3 sequence: CASSQAGTSSSTDTQYF. The CDR3 nucleotides read TGCGCCAGCAGCCAAGCCGGGACTAGCTCTAGCACAGATACGCAGTATTTT.

The count of this clone is one. The chain recombines TRBV6-1 with TRBJ2-2, with 12 bases matching TRBD1. CDR1 and CDR2 from the germline V gene are MNHNS and SASEGT. J was trimmed by 5 bases and V by 8 bases; bases with no gene match: 6. This CDR3 comprises 15 residues. The CDR3 here is CASHGGQGATGELFF. The CDR3 nucleotides are TGTGCCAGCCATGGGGGACAGGGGGCGACCGGGGAGCTGTTTTTT.

J is TRBJ2-7 and V is TRBV19, with D unresolved. The CDR3 consists of 13 residues. Germline values: CDR1 LNHDA, CDR2 SQIVND (reference sequence). The V and J ends lost 5 bases and 5 bases respectively, with 13 bases between them. Here the CDR3 reads CASSARHSDEQYF. The CDR3 DNA reads TGTGCCAGTAGTGCCCGCCATTCGGACGAGCAGTACTTC.

The rearrangement uses TRBV7-6 and TRBJ2-1; 11 bases line up with TRBD2. V lost 5 bases to trimming and J lost 5 bases; unmatched junction nucleotides: 5. Germline assignment: CDR1 SGHVS and CDR2 FNYEAQ. This CDR3 contains 15 residues. CDR3 protein: CASSLIAGGDNEQFF. CDR3 in DNA: TGTGCCAGCAGCCTAATAGCGGGAGGGGACAATGAGCAGTTCTTC.

The rearrangement links TRBV5-4 to TRBJ2-5, with 12 bases identical to TRBD2. From germline, CDR1 is SGHNT and CDR2 YYREEE (reference sequence). The CDR3 sequence is 15 residues long. V lost 4 bases to trimming and J lost 5 bases; unmatched junction nucleotides: 6. CDR3 sequence: CASSPSGRAGETQYF. CDR3 DNA sequence: TGTGCCAGCAGCCCTAGCGGGAGGGCCGGGGAGACCCAGTACTTC.

The rearrangement links TRBV2 to TRBJ1-5; D perhaps matches TRBD1 (5 bases). The CDR3 spans 13 residues. Germline loops: CDR1 SNHLY, CDR2 FYNNEI. V was shortened by 7 bases and J by 3 bases, with 10 bases between the two germline ends. CDR3: CASTGGYNQPQHF. CDR3 DNA: TGTGCCAGCACCGGGGGGTACAATCAGCCCCAGCATTTT. The full variable domain, its missing parts supplied by reference TRBV2 and TRBJ1-5, is EPEVTQTPSHQVTQMGQEVILRCVPISNHLYFYWYRQILGQKVEFLVSFYNNEISEKSEIFDDQFSVERPDGSNFTLKIRSTKLEDSAMYFCASTGGYNQPQHFGDGTRLSIL.

V gene TRBV30 combines with J gene TRBJ1-6; no reliable D call. CDR3 length: 14 residues. Trimming cost V 1 base and J 6 bases, with 10 bases left between them. Germline V gene data show CDR1 as GTSNPN and CDR2 as SVGIG (reference sequence). The CDR3 sequence is CAWSAEVSNSPLHF. DNA for the CDR3: TGTGCCTGGAGTGCGGAGGTTTCTAATTCACCCCTCCACTTT.